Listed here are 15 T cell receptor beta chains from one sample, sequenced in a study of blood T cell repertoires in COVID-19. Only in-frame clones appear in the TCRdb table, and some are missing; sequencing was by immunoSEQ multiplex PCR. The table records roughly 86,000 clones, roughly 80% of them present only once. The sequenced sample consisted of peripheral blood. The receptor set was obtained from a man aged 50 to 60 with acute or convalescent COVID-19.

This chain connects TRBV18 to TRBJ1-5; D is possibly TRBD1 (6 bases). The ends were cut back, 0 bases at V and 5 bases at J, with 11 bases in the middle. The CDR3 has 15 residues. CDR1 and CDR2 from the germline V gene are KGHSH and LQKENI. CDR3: CASSPPPAGDQPQHF. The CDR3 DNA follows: TGTGCCAGCTCACCACCGCCCGCAGGGGATCAGCCCCAGCATTTT.

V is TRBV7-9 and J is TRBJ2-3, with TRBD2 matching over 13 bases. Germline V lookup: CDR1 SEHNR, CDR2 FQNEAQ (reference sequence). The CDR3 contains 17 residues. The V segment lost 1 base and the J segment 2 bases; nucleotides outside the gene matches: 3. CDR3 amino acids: CASSLGGLAGVTDTQYF. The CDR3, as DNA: TGTGCCAGCAGCTTAGGTGGACTAGCGGGGGTCACAGATACGCAGTATTTT. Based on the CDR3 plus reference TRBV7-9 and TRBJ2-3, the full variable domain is DTGVSQNPRHKITKRGQNVTFRCDPISEHNRLYWYRQTLGQGPEFLTYFQNEAQLEKSRLLSDRFSAERPKGSFSTLEIQRTEQGDSAMYLCASSLGGLAGVTDTQYFGPGTRLTVL.

The CDR3 DNA reads TGCGCCAGCAGCAAGTCCATTCTGAGCGGGAGGGCCGGGGATGAGCAGTTCTTC. Encoded protein: CASSKSILSGRAGDEQFF. The gene calls are TRBV5-1 and TRBJ2-1, with TRBD2 identical over 10 bases. The junction had 18 bases not matched to a gene; V was cut back by 4 bases and J by 8 bases. The CDR3 has 18 amino acids. Per the germline V gene, CDR1 is SGHRS and CDR2 is YFSETQ. Full variable domain (missing parts from reference TRBV5-1 and TRBJ2-1): KAGVTQTPRYLIKTRGQQVTLSCSPISGHRSVSWYQQTPGQGLQFLFEYFSETQRNKGNFPGRFSGRQFSNSRSEMNVSTLELGDSALYLCASSKSILSGRAGDEQFFGPGTRLTVL.

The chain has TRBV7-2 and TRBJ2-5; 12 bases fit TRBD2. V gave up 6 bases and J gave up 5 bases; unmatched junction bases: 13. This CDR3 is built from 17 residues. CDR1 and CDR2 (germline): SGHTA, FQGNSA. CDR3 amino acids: CASRSGSSGGAWETQYF. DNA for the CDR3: TGTGCCAGCAGATCCGGATCTAGCGGGGGGGCCTGGGAGACCCAGTACTTC.

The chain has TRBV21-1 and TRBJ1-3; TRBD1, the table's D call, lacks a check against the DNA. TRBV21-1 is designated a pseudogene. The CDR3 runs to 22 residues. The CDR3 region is CASSKAGTGGPLGFSSGNTIYF. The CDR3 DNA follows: TGTGCCAGCAGCAAGGCCGGGACAGGGGGTCCATTGGGTTTTTCCTCTGGAAACACCATATATTTT.

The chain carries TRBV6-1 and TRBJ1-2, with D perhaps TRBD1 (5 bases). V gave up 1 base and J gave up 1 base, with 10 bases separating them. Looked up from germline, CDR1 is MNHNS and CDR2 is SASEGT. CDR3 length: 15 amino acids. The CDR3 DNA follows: TGTGCCAGCAGTGAAGTTGGGACTAGTAACTATGGCTACACCTTC. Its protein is CASSEVGTSNYGYTF.

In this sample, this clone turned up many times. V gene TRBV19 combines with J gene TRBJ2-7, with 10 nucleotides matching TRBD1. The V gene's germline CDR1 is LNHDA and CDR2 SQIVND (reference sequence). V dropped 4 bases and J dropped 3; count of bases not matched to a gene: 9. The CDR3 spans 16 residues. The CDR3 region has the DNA TGTGCCAGTAGTACTCGACAGGGGGCTAGGAGCTACGAGCAGTACTTC. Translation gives CASSTRQGARSYEQYF.

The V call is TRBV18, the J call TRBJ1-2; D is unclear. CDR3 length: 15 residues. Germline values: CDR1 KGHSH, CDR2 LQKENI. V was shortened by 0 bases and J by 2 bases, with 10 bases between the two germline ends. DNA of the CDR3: TGTGCCAGCTCACCACCGAGGGAAGTCAACTATGGCTACACCTTC. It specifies CASSPPREVNYGYTF. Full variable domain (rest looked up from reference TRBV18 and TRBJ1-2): NAGVMQNPRHLVRRRGQEARLRCSPMKGHSHVYWYRQLPEEGLKFMVYLQKENIIDESGMPKERFSAEFPKEGPSILRIQQVVRGDSAAYFCASSPPREVNYGYTFGSGTRLTVV.

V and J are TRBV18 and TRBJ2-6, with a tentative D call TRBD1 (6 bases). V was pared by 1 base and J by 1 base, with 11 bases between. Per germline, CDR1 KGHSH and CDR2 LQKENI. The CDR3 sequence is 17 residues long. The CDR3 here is CASSPLTDSSGANVLTF. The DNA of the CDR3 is TGTGCCAGCTCACCACTAACGGACAGTTCTGGGGCCAACGTCCTGACTTTC.

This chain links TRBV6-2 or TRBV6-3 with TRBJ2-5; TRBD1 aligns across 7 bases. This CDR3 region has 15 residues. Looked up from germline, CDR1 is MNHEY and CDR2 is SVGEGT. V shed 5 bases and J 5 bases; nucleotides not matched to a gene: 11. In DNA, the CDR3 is TGTGCCAGCAGTAAAGACCAGGGGGTTTCGGAGACCCAGTACTTC. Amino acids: CASSKDQGVSETQYF.

The CDR3: CASSLQGRLYEQYF. The CDR3 DNA follows: TGTGCCAGCAGCTTACAAGGCAGGCTCTACGAGCAGTACTTC. The chain joins TRBV7-2 to TRBJ2-7; no definite D call. Germline V lookup: CDR1 SGHTA, CDR2 FQGNSA. The CDR3 sequence is 14 residues long. V dropped 2 bases and J dropped 3 bases, with 11 bases sitting between them.

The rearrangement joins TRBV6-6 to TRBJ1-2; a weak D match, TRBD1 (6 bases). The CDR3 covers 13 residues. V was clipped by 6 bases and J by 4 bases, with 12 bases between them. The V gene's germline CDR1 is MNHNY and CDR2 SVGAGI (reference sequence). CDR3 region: CASRMDSSYGYTF. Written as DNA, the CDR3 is TGTGCCAGCAGAATGGACAGCTCCTATGGCTACACCTTC.

The CDR3 coding sequence is TGCGCCAGCAGCCACCGACAGGGGGTAGATTATGGCTACACCTTC. It encodes CASSHRQGVDYGYTF. This rearrangement joins TRBV5-1 to TRBJ1-2; 9 bases line up with TRBD1. Looked up from germline, CDR1 is SGHRS and CDR2 is YFSETQ. The V gene end was trimmed by 4 bases and the J gene end by 5 bases; junction bases not matched to a gene: 9. The CDR3 is 15 amino acids. Combining the CDR3 with reference TRBV5-1 and TRBJ1-2 gives the whole variable domain KAGVTQTPRYLIKTRGQQVTLSCSPISGHRSVSWYQQTPGQGLQFLFEYFSETQRNKGNFPGRFSGRQFSNSRSEMNVSTLELGDSALYLCASSHRQGVDYGYTFGSGTRLTVV.

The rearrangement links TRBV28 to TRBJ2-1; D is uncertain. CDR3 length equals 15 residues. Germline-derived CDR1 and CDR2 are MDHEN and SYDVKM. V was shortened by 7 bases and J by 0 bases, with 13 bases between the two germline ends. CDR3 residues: CASTADRFSYNEQFF. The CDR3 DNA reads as TGTGCCAGCACCGCGGATCGATTCTCCTACAATGAGCAGTTCTTC.

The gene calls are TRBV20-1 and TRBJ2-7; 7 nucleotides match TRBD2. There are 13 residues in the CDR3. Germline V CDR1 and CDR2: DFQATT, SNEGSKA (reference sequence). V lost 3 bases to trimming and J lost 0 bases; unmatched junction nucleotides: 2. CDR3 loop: CSASRGDSYEQYF. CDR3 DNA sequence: TGCAGTGCTAGTCGGGGGGACTCCTACGAGCAGTACTTC.